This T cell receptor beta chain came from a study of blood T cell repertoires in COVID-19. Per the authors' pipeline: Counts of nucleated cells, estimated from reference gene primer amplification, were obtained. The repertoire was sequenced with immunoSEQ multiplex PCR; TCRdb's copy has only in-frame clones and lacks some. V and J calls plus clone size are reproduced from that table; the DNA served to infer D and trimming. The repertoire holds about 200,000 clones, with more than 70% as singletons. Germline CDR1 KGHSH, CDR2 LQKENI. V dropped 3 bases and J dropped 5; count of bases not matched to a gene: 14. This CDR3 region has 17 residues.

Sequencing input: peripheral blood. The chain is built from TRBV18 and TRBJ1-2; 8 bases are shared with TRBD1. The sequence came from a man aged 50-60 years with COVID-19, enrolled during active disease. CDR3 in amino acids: CASSPQGQAGEHYGYTF. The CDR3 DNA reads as TGTGCCAGCTCACCCCAGGGACAGGCAGGGGAGCATTATGGCTACACCTTC.